The 32 T cell receptor beta chains below all came from one sample that was sequenced in a study of cytomegalovirus exposure and HLA in healthy donors. The PCR used 60 Vbeta and 13 Jbeta primers. Only in-frame clones appear in the TCRdb table, and some are missing; sequencing was by immunoSEQ multiplex PCR. The table shows about 140,000 clones, with around 77% occurring only once. Input material: PBMCs. These receptors came from a man in his thirties or forties in good health and CMV-seronegative.

The V gene is TRBV4-1, the J gene TRBJ1-3, with a possible D match to TRBD1 (6 bases). V lost 5 bases and J lost 1, with 21 bases in between. Germline V gene sequence: CDR1 MGHRA, CDR2 YSYEKL. This CDR3 has 18 residues. The CDR3 is CASSKELRTAASGNTIYF. CDR3 sequence (DNA): TGCGCCAGCAGCAAGGAACTAAGGACAGCAGCATCTGGAAACACCATATATTTT.

This chain connects TRBV5-1 to TRBJ2-5; 8 nucleotides agree with TRBD1. From germline, CDR1 is SGHRS and CDR2 YFSETQ. V shed 3 bases and J 5 bases; nucleotides not matched to a gene: 6. The CDR3 consists of 14 residues. The CDR3 region is CASSSSGDRETQYF. CDR3 bases: TGCGCCAGCAGCTCTTCAGGGGACAGGGAGACCCAGTACTTC.

J is TRBJ2-7 and V is TRBV15; 7 bases are shared with TRBD1. After removal of 4 bases from V and 3 bases from J, the junction contained 6 bases not matched to a gene. Germline V gives CDR1 LNHNV, CDR2 YYDKDF (reference sequence). This CDR3 has 14 amino acids. The CDR3 DNA sequence: TGTGCCACCAGCAAAGGACAGGATATCTACGAGCAGTACTTC. Protein: CATSKGQDIYEQYF.

The genes are TRBV6-4 and TRBJ2-2; D is undetermined. The CDR3 spans 13 residues. V lost 6 bases, J lost 5 bases, and 10 bases lay in between. Germline-derived CDR1 and CDR2 are MRHNA and SNTAGT. Here the CDR3 reads CASRSAWTGELFF. In DNA, the CDR3 is TGTGCCAGCAGAAGCGCGTGGACCGGGGAGCTGTTTTTT.

The V call is TRBV5-1, the J call TRBJ1-1; D is uncertain. Germline CDR1 is SGHRS and CDR2 is YFSETQ. The CDR3 runs to 14 residues. V was cut by 4 bases and J by 4 bases, with 14 bases left in between. CDR3 DNA sequence: TGCGCCAGCAGCCCCGCGTTGGGCATCACTGAAGCTTTCTTT. Translation: CASSPALGITEAFF.

The J gene is TRBJ1-5, the V gene TRBV6-1; TRBD1 aligns across 7 bases. Looked up from germline, CDR1 is MNHNS and CDR2 is SASEGT. Trimming removed 6 bases from V and 4 bases from J; junction bases left unmatched: 6. The CDR3 consists of 14 residues. The CDR3 here is CASSYDRVNQPQHF. CDR3 DNA: TGTGCCAGCAGCTATGACAGGGTTAATCAGCCCCAGCATTTT.

This clone was found once. This chain joins TRBV2 and TRBJ2-3; 13 nucleotides agree with TRBD2. The V gene end was trimmed by 8 bases and the J gene end by 0 bases; junction bases not matched to a gene: 17. The CDR3 has 20 amino acids. Per germline, CDR1 SNHLY and CDR2 FYNNEI. The CDR3 DNA reads as TGTGCCAGCTTGGCTATTATTGGGACTAGCGGGGCCTCTAGCACAGATACGCAGTATTTT. Protein sequence: CASLAIIGTSGASSTDTQYF.

The chain couples TRBV20-1 to TRBJ1-1, with 7 bases matching TRBD1. Germline assignment: CDR1 DFQATT and CDR2 SNEGSKA (reference sequence). This CDR3 region has 11 residues. The junction had 8 bases not matched to a gene; V was cut back by 5 bases and J by 11 bases. CDR3 residues: CSAGATGRAFF. In DNA, the CDR3 is TGCAGTGCTGGAGCGACAGGGAGGGCTTTCTTT.

The J gene is TRBJ1-4, the V gene TRBV5-1; D not resolved. With 0 bases removed from V and 3 bases from J, the gap between germline ends came to 12 bases. Germline-derived CDR1 and CDR2 are SGHRS and YFSETQ. The CDR3 is 16 amino acids. CDR3 residues: CASSLEVGGPNEKLFF. The CDR3 coding sequence is TGCGCCAGCAGCTTGGAGGTCGGAGGCCCTAATGAAAAACTGTTTTTT.

The chain joins TRBV5-1 to TRBJ1-3; TRBD1 matches at 9 bases. V lost 0 bases to trimming and J lost 2 bases; unmatched junction nucleotides: 0. Germline assignment: CDR1 SGHRS and CDR2 YFSETQ. The CDR3 consists of 15 residues. CDR3 DNA sequence: TGCGCCAGCAGCTTGGACAGGGGGCCTGGAAACACCATATATTTT. Its protein product is CASSLDRGPGNTIYF.

This clone was counted between two and nine times. This chain joins TRBV5-6 and TRBJ1-1; TRBD1 aligns across 8 bases. Trimming took 3 bases from V and 1 from J; bases not matched to a gene: 5. Germline V gene sequence: CDR1 SGHDT, CDR2 YYEEEE. This CDR3 is 15 amino acids long. CDR3: CASSSPGTGNTEAFF. The CDR3 DNA reads TGTGCCAGCAGCTCTCCCGGGACAGGGAACACTGAAGCTTTCTTT.

The chain employs TRBV7-9 and TRBJ2-2; D is ambiguous. Trimming removed 2 bases from V and 1 base from J, with 5 bases in between. Per the germline V gene, CDR1 is SEHNR and CDR2 is FQNEAQ (reference sequence). The CDR3 consists of 14 residues. CDR3 DNA sequence: TGTGCCAGCAGCTTATATAGGAACACCGGGGAGCTGTTTTTT. This sequence encodes CASSLYRNTGELFF.

The chain links TRBV6-6 to TRBJ2-5; TRBD2 matches at 7 bases. V lost 7 bases, J lost 5 bases, and 7 bases stayed unmatched. Germline V gene lookup returns CDR1 MNHNY and CDR2 SVGAGI (reference sequence). This CDR3 contains 13 residues. This CDR3 is CASILAVGETQYF. CDR3 nucleotide sequence: TGTGCCAGCATTCTAGCGGTCGGGGAGACCCAGTACTTC.

The CDR3 spells CASSQEGSAETLYNEQFF. CDR3 in DNA: TGCGCCAGCAGCCAAGAGGGGTCAGCGGAGACACTCTACAATGAGCAGTTCTTC. The chain couples TRBV4-1 to TRBJ2-1, with D possibly being TRBD2 (5 bases). The length of the CDR3 is 18 residues. CDR1 and CDR2 from the germline V gene are MGHRA and YSYEKL. V was cut by 0 bases and J by 3 bases, with 18 bases left in between.

The V and J genes are TRBV10-2 and TRBJ2-7; 8 nucleotides align to TRBD2. Trimming cost V 6 bases and J 4 bases; bases outside gene matches: 8. This CDR3 is 14 amino acids long. Per germline, CDR1 WSHSY and CDR2 SAAADI. CDR3: CASRTSGSGYEQYF. Written as DNA, the CDR3 is TGCGCCAGCAGGACGAGCGGGAGTGGGTACGAGCAGTACTTC.

J is TRBJ2-1 and V is TRBV11-1; a possible D gene is TRBD2 (6 bases). Per the germline V gene, CDR1 is SGHAT and CDR2 is FQDESV (reference sequence). Trimming cost V 3 bases and J 8 bases, with 14 bases left between them. CDR3 length equals 14 residues. The CDR3 DNA sequence: TGTGCCAGCAGCTTCCTACTAGCTAAAGATGAGCAGTTCTTC. Encoded protein: CASSFLLAKDEQFF.

The V gene is TRBV18, the J gene TRBJ1-5; D unresolved. This CDR3 comprises 14 residues. V was cut by 5 bases and J by 1 base, with 9 bases left in between. Germline values: CDR1 KGHSH, CDR2 LQKENI. This CDR3 is CASSSGNSNQPQHF. CDR3 in DNA: TGTGCCAGCTCATCCGGGAACAGCAATCAGCCCCAGCATTTT.

The J gene is TRBJ2-1, the V gene TRBV5-1; 8 bases are a match to TRBD2. The ends lost 0 bases at V and 14 bases at J; junction bases unmatched: 4. The CDR3 has 12 amino acids. Germline V lookup: CDR1 SGHRS, CDR2 YFSETQ. The CDR3 protein is CASSLEGLGEFF. CDR3 in DNA: TGCGCCAGCAGCTTGGAGGGACTAGGGGAGTTCTTC.

The J gene is TRBJ2-5, the V gene TRBV7-8, with 10 bases aligning to TRBD1. The end of the DNA is better explained by TRBJ2-7, so the J call may be wrong. Germline CDR1 reads SGHVS; CDR2 reads FQNEAQ. The length of the CDR3 is 16 residues. The CDR3 sequence is CASSLAGTGDTYEQYF. The CDR3 DNA is TGTGCCAGCAGCTTAGCGGGGACAGGGGATACCTACGAGCAGTACTTC.

The V and J genes are TRBV5-1 and TRBJ1-5, with D possibly matching TRBD1 (5 bases). The CDR3 is 14 residues long. The ends were cut back, 4 bases at V and 1 base at J, with 9 bases in the middle. Germline values: CDR1 SGHRS, CDR2 YFSETQ. The DNA for the CDR3 is TGCGCCAGCAGCCCGGGACTGAGCAATCAGCCCCAGCATTTT. It specifies CASSPGLSNQPQHF.

The chain carries TRBV5-1 and TRBJ2-7, with D tentatively TRBD1 (6 bases). Trimming stripped 0 bases from V and 5 bases from J, with 15 bases between. Germline V gene data show CDR1 as SGHRS and CDR2 as YFSETQ. The CDR3 is 15 amino acids. The CDR3 DNA reads as TGCGCCAGCAGCTTGGGGGAAGGGGGTGGCCACGAGCAGTACTTC. The encoded protein is CASSLGEGGGHEQYF. The entire variable domain, with the rest obtained from reference TRBV5-1 and TRBJ2-7, is as follows: KAGVTQTPRYLIKTRGQQVTLSCSPISGHRSVSWYQQTPGQGLQFLFEYFSETQRNKGNFPGRFSGRQFSNSRSEMNVSTLELGDSALYLCASSLGEGGGHEQYFGPGTRLTVT.

This chain connects TRBV28 to TRBJ1-1; tentatively, D is TRBD1 (6 bases). The CDR3 has 13 amino acids. Germline assignment: CDR1 MDHEN and CDR2 SYDVKM. V was trimmed by 8 bases and J by 1 base, leaving 11 bases between them. CDR3 amino acids: CASWVRGNTEAFF. The CDR3 nucleotides are TGTGCCAGCTGGGTCAGGGGGAACACTGAAGCTTTCTTT.

V and J are TRBV9 and TRBJ2-5; D is undetermined. CDR3 size: 12 residues. Per the germline V gene, CDR1 is SGDLS and CDR2 is YYNGEE. V lost 2 bases to trimming and J lost 7 bases, with 9 bases between them. The CDR3: CASSVNSGTQYF. CDR3 DNA: TGTGCCAGCAGCGTGAATTCCGGGACCCAGTACTTC.

This chain connects TRBV19 to TRBJ2-7, with D perhaps TRBD1 (7 bases). Germline-derived CDR1 and CDR2 are LNHDA and SQIVND (reference sequence). The CDR3 loop spans 14 amino acids. V was clipped by 3 bases and J by 4 bases, with 13 bases between them. The CDR3 here is CASSIQGGEYEQYF. CDR3 DNA: TGTGCCAGTAGTATTCAGGGGGGAGAGTACGAGCAGTACTTC.

The chain recombines TRBV7-3 with TRBJ2-3; 12 bases are shared with TRBD2. The J segment lost 3 bases and the V segment lost 5 bases, leaving 12 bases of the junction unmatched. Germline lookup yields CDR1 SGHTA and CDR2 FQGTGA. CDR3 length: 18 amino acids. For the CDR3, the DNA is TGTGCCAGCAGCGAAGGGGCCTCCGGGACTAGCGGGACAGATACGCAGTATTTT. Residues: CASSEGASGTSGTDTQYF. Complete variable domain (other parts from reference TRBV7-3 and TRBJ2-3): GAGVSQTPSNKVTEKGKYVELRCDPISGHTALYWYRQSLGQGPEFLIYFQGTGAADDSGLPNDRFFAVRPEGSVSTLKIQRTERGDSAVYLCASSEGASGTSGTDTQYFGPGTRLTVL.

The chain uses TRBV27 and TRBJ2-3, with D possibly matching TRBD1 (6 bases). Trimming shortened V by 4 bases and J by 4 bases, and 12 bases separated the two germline ends. The CDR3 covers 14 residues. CDR1 MNHEY and CDR2 SMNVEV come from the germline V gene (reference sequence). CDR3 residues: CASSSDRTPDTQYF. CDR3 nucleotide sequence: TGTGCCAGCAGTTCCGACAGGACCCCAGATACGCAGTATTTT.

The chain couples TRBV4-1 to TRBJ1-2, with TRBD1 matching 12 bases. The germline V gene has CDR1 MGHRA and CDR2 YSYEKL. The ends lost 3 bases at V and 8 bases at J; junction bases unmatched: 16. The CDR3 contains 18 residues. The CDR3 region has the DNA TGCGCCAGCAGCCACACTCCGGGACAGGGGGCTATAGCGGAGGGCTACACCTTC. Protein sequence: CASSHTPGQGAIAEGYTF.

V is TRBV5-5 and J is TRBJ2-7; 9 bases line up with TRBD2. With 1 base clipped from V and 3 bases from J, the junction kept 5 bases outside the gene matches. The germline CDR1 and CDR2 sequences are SGHKS and YYEKEE (reference sequence). The CDR3 loop spans 15 amino acids. The CDR3 DNA reads as TGTGCCAGCAGCTTGCTAGCGGGATGGTTCTACGAGCAGTACTTC. Translation: CASSLLAGWFYEQYF.

V and J are TRBV2 and TRBJ2-5; TRBD1 is a possible D gene (5 bases). V was trimmed by 6 bases and J by 2 bases, leaving 7 bases between them. In germline, CDR1 is SNHLY, CDR2 FYNNEI. This CDR3 is built from 12 residues. This CDR3 is CASRGEQETQYF. CDR3 DNA sequence: TGTGCCAGCAGAGGGGAACAAGAGACCCAGTACTTC.

The J gene is TRBJ2-1, the V gene TRBV27, with 16 bases lining up with TRBD2. This CDR3 region has 15 residues. Germline lookup yields CDR1 MNHEY and CDR2 SMNVEV (reference sequence). V shed 3 bases, J shed 14 bases, and the junction held 7 bases outside the gene matches. The CDR3 DNA follows: TGTGCCAGCAGTTTGCCGGGACTAGCGGGAGGGCCGAAGTTCTTC. Amino acid sequence: CASSLPGLAGGPKFF.

The CDR3 reads CASSSGGTAGGPSQETQYF. In nucleotides, the CDR3 is TGTGCCAGCAGCTCTGGGGGTACGGCGGGAGGGCCCTCCCAAGAGACCCAGTACTTC. The chain carries TRBV11-2 and TRBJ2-5, with 9 bases identical to TRBD2. J lost 1 base, V lost 4 bases, and 16 bases had no gene match. This CDR3 has 19 amino acids. Germline V gene lookup returns CDR1 SGHAT and CDR2 FQNNGV.

The chain combines TRBV30 with TRBJ2-5, with TRBD2 matching 7 bases. Looked up from germline, CDR1 is GTSNPN and CDR2 is SVGIG (reference sequence). V shed 2 bases and J 5 bases; nucleotides not matched to a gene: 20. This CDR3 region has 18 residues. The CDR3 sequence is CAWSSVVDLGRAWETQYF. The CDR3 DNA reads TGTGCCTGGAGTTCAGTGGTAGATTTGGGGAGGGCCTGGGAGACCCAGTACTTC.